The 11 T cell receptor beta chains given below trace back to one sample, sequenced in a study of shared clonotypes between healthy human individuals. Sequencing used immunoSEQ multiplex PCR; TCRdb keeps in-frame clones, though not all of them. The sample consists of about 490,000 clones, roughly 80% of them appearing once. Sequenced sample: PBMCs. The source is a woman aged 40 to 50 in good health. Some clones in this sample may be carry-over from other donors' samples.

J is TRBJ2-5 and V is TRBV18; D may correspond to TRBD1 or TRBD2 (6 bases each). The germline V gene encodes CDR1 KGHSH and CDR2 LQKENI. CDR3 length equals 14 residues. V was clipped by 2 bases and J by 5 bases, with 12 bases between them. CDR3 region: CASSPIRGGETQYF. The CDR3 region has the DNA TGTGCCAGCTCACCAATCCGAGGGGGGGAGACCCAGTACTTC.

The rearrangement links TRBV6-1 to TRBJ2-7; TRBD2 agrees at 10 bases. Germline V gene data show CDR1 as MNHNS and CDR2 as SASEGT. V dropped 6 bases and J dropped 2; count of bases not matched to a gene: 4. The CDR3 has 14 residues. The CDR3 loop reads CASRSSGRTYEQYF. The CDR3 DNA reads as TGTGCCAGCAGATCTAGCGGGAGAACCTACGAGCAGTACTTC.

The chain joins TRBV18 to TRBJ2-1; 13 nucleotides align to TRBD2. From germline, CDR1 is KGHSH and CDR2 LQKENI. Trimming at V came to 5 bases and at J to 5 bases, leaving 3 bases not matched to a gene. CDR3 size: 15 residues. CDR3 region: CASSALAGGDNEQFF. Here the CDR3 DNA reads TGTGCCAGCTCAGCACTAGCGGGAGGGGACAATGAGCAGTTCTTC. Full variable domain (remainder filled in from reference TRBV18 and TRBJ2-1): NAGVMQNPRHLVRRRGQEARLRCSPMKGHSHVYWYRQLPEEGLKFMVYLQKENIIDESGMPKERFSAEFPKEGPSILRIQQVVRGDSAAYFCASSALAGGDNEQFFGPGTRLTVL.

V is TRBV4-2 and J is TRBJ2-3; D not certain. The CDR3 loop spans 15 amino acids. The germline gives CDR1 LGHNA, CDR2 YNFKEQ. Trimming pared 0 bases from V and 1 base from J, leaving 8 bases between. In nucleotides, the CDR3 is TGTGCCAGCAGCCAAGAGGGCATAGGCACAGATACGCAGTATTTT. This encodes CASSQEGIGTDTQYF.

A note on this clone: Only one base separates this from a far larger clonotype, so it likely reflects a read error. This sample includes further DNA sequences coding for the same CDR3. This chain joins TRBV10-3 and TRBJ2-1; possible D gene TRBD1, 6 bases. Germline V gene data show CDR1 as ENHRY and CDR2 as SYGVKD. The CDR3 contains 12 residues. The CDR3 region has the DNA TGTGCTATCAGTGAGCCTGGACAGGAGCAGTTCTTC. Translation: CAISEPGQEQFF.

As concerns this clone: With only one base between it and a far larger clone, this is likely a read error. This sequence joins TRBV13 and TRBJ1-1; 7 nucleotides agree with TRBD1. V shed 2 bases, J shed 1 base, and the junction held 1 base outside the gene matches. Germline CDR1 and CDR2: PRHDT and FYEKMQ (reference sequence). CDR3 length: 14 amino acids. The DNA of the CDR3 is TGTGCCAGCAGCTTATCAGGGGGGAACACTGAAGCTTTCTTT. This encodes CASSLSGGNTEAFF.

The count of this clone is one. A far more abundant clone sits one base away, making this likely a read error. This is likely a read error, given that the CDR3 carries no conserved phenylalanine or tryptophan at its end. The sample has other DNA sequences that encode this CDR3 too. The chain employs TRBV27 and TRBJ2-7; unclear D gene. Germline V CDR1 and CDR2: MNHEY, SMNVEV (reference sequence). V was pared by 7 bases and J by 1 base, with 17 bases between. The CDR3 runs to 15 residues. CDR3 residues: CASTPRRAASYEQYL. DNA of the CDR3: TGTGCCAGCACCCCCCGCCGTGCAGCATCCTACGAGCAGTACTTA.

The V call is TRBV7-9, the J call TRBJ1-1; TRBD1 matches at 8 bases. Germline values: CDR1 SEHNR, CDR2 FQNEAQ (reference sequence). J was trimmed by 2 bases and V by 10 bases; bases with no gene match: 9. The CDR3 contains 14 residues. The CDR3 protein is CATAAGQVNTEAFF. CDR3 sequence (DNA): TGTGCCACCGCGGCGGGACAGGTTAACACTGAAGCTTTCTTT.

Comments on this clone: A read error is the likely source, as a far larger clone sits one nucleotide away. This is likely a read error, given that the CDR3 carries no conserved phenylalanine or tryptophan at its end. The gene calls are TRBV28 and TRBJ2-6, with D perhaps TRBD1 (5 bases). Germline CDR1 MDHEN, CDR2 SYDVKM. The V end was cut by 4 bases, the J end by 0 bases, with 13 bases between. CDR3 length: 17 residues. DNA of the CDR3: TGTGCCAGCAGTTCGACAGTGATTAGCTCTGGGGCCAACGTCCTGACTTTA. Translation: CASSSTVISSGANVLTL.

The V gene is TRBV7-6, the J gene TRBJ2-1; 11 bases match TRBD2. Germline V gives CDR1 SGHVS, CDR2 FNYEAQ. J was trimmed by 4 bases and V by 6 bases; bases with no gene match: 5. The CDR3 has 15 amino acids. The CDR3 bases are TGTGCCAGCAGACGATTAGCGGGAGGGTACAATGAGCAGTTCTTC. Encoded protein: CASRRLAGGYNEQFF.

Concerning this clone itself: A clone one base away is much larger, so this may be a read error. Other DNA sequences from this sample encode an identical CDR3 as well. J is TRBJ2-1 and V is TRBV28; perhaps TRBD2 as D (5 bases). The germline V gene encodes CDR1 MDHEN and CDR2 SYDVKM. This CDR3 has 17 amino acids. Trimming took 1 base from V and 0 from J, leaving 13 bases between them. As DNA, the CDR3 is TGTGCCAGCAGTTTATCCACGACCAGCGGCTCCTACAATGAGCAGTTCTTC. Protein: CASSLSTTSGSYNEQFF.